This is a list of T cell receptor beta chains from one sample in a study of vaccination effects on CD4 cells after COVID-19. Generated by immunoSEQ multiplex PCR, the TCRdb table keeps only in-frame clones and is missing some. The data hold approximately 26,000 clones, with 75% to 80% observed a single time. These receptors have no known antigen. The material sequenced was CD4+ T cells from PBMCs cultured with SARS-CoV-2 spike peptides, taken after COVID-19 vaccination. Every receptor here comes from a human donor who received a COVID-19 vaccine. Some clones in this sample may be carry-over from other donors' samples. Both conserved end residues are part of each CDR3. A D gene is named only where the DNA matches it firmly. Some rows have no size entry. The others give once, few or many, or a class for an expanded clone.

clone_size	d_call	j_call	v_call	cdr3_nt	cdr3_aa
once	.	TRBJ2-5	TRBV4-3	TGCGCCAGCAGCCAAGGTTTTTCGAGGACAGAAGAGACCCAGTACTTC	CASSQGFSRTEETQYF
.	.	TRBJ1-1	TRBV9	TGTGCCAGCAGCGTAGGTAACATGTCGAACACTGAAGCTTTCTTT	CASSVGNMSNTEAFF
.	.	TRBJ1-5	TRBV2	TGTGCCAGCAGCGAGGACAGAAATTATCAGCCCCAGCATTTT	CASSEDRNYQPQHF
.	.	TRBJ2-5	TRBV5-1	TGCGCCAGCAGCTTGGCAGGGCACGAGACCCAGTACTTC	CASSLAGHETQYF
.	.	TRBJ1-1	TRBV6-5	TGTGCCAGCAGTTACTCTGGAATGAACACTGAAGCTTTCTTT	CASSYSGMNTEAFF
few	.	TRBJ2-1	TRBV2	TGTGCCAGCAAGGGATTCAATGAGCAGTTCTTC	CASKGFNEQFF
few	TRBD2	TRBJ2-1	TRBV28	TGTGCCAGCAGTTTAGGGCTAGCGGGTAGGAATGAGCAGTTCTTC	CASSLGLAGRNEQFF
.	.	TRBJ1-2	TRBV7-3	TGTGCCAGCAGCTTAACGGTCGCAGGGGATGACTACACCTTC	CASSLTVAGDDYTF
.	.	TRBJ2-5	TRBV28	TGTGCCAGCAGCCTGATACAGGTTGTGGAGACCCAGTACTTC	CASSLIQVVETQYF
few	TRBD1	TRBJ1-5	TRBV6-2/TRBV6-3	TGTGCCAGCAGCAGGGGGACAGGCACAACTCAGCCCCAGCATTTT	CASSRGTGTTQPQHF
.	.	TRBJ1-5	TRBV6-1	TGTGCCAGCAGTGAGGAGCCGGGGAGAGGCGGTCAGCCCCAGCATTTT	CASSEEPGRGGQPQHF
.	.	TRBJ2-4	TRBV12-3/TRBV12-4	TGTGCCAGCAGTTTAGGGGGTCTAGACATTCAGTACTTC	CASSLGGLDIQYF
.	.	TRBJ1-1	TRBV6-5	TGTGCCAGCACTAAAAACACTGAAGCTTTCTTT	CASTKNTEAFF
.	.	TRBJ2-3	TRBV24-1	TGTGCCACCAGTGACAGTTCCCGCGCAGATACGCAGTATTTT	CATSDSSRADTQYF
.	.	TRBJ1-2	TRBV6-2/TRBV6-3	TGTGCCAGCAGTTACGGACGGAACTATGGCTACACCTTC	CASSYGRNYGYTF
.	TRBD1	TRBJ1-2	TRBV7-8	TGTGCCAGCAGCCAACTCGGACAGGGGGCGGAGGGCTACACCTTC	CASSQLGQGAEGYTF
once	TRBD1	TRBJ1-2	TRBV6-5	TGTGCCAGCACCACAGGGGTAGGAAGCTATGGCTACACCTTC	CASTTGVGSYGYTF
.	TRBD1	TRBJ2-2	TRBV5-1	TGCGCCAGTTTTACAGGGGACGTCACCGGGGAGCTGTTTTTT	CASFTGDVTGELFF
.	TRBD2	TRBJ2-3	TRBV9	TGTGCCAGCAGCCCTTGGACTAGCGGGAACCCCCCGCAGTATTTT	CASSPWTSGNPPQYF
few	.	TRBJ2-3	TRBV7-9	TGTGCCAGCAGCTCGGGTGGGGCGAGCACAGATACGCAGTATTTT	CASSSGGASTDTQYF
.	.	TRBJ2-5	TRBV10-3	TGTGCCATCTCCGGGGGCGGTAGGGAGACCCAGTACTTC	CAISGGGRETQYF
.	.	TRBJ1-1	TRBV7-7	TGTGCCAGCAGCCAAGGACATGGGGGACAAGCTTTCTTT	CASSQGHGGQAFF
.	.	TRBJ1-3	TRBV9	TGTGCCAGCAGCCCCGTCCCCGGAAACACCATATATTTT	CASSPVPGNTIYF
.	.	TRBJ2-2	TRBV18	TGTGCCAGCTCACTTCCCGGGGGTACCGGGGAGCTGTTTTTT	CASSLPGGTGELFF
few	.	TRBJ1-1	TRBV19	TGTGCCAGTAGTATATTTGGGGAAGATGAAGCTTTCTTT	CASSIFGEDEAFF
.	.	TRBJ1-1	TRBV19	TGTGCCAGTAGTATAAGGCCCAACACTGAAGCTTTCTTT	CASSIRPNTEAFF
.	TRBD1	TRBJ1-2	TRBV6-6	TGTGCCAGCAGAATAGGACAGGGGGTTATGAATGGCTACACCTTC	CASRIGQGVMNGYTF
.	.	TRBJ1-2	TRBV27	TGTGCCAGCAGTCTGGGGGGCCAAGGATTTGGCTACACCTTC	CASSLGGQGFGYTF
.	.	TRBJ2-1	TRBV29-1	TGCAGCGTTGAGGTCTTCCCAATAGATGAGCAGTTCTTC	CSVEVFPIDEQFF
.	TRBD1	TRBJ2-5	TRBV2	TGTGCCAGCAGTAGGGGACAGGGGAGGAGAGAGACCCAGTACTTC	CASSRGQGRRETQYF
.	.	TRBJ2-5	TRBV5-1	TGCGCCAGCAGATTGACTGAGGGGGAGACCCAGTACTTC	CASRLTEGETQYF
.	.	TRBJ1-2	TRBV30	TGTGCCTGGAGTACCCCTTTGAGGTTACGGGTTCGCGACTATGGCTACACCTTC	CAWSTPLRLRVRDYGYTF
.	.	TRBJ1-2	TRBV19	TGTGCCAGTAGTATATGGGGGCGAAACTATGGCTACACCTTC	CASSIWGRNYGYTF
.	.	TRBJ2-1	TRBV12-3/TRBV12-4	TGTGCCAGCAGTTTACGGGGCGGTGAGCAGTTCTTC	CASSLRGGEQFF
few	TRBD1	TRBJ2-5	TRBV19	TGTGCCAGTAGAATAACCGGGACAGCACAAGAGACCCAGTACTTC	CASRITGTAQETQYF
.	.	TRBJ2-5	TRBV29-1	TGCAGCACCCGGAAGGGAGGAGAGACCCAGTACTTC	CSTRKGGETQYF
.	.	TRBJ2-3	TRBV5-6	TGTGCCAGCAAGGCCAGGGGCACAGATACGCAGTATTTT	CASKARGTDTQYF
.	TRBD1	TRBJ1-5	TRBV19	TGTGCCAGTACCCCGGGACAGGGCTTCAGCAATCAGCCCCAGCATTTT	CASTPGQGFSNQPQHF
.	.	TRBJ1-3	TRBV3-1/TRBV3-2	TGTGCCAGCAGCCAGGGCGCTACGATGGGAGGAAACACCATATATTTT	CASSQGATMGGNTIYF
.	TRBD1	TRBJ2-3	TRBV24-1	TGTGCCACCCAGGACAGGAGTTTCACAGATACGCAGTATTTT	CATQDRSFTDTQYF
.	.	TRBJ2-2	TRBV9	TGTGCCAGCAGCGTGATGGGGAGCACCGGGGAGCTGTTTTTT	CASSVMGSTGELFF
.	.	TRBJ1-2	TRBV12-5	TGTGCTAGTGGTTTGTATGCCAGAACAACCGGCTATGGCTACACCTTC	CASGLYARTTGYGYTF
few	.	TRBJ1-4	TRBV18	TGTGCCAGCGCCGCCGGGAGAGTCGAAAAACTGTTTTTT	CASAAGRVEKLFF
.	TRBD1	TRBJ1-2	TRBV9	TGTGCCAGCAGCGTAGAGGGCACAGGGGCCTATGGCTACACCTTC	CASSVEGTGAYGYTF
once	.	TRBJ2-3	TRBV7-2	TGTGCCAGCAGCTTATCTACAGGCACAGATACGCAGTATTTT	CASSLSTGTDTQYF
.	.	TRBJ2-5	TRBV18	TGTGCCAGCTCACCACCGGAGGGGTGGATCGAGACCCAGTACTTC	CASSPPEGWIETQYF
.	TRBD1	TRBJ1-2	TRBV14	TGTGCCAGCAGCCAAGTGGGACAGGGGTCTTCTGGCTATGGCTACACCTTC	CASSQVGQGSSGYGYTF
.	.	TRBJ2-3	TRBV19	TGTGCCAGTACCCCAAGGGGGATCGGCGCAGATACGCAGTATTTT	CASTPRGIGADTQYF
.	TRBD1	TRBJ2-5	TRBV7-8	TGTGCCAGCAGCTCCAGGGGGACCTCCCCCCAAGAGACCCAGTACTTC	CASSSRGTSPQETQYF
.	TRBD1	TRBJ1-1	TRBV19	TGTGCCAGTACCAAGGACAGGGGCGCTGAAGCTTTCTTT	CASTKDRGAEAFF